This T cell receptor beta chain emerged from a study of shared clonotypes between healthy human individuals. Deep-level assay runs were performed. Using immunoSEQ multiplex PCR, the repertoire was profiled, and TCRdb retains in-frame clones only, with some absent. The data hold some 1 million clones, with around 76% observed a single time. This CDR3 contains 13 residues. Per the germline V gene, CDR1 is LNHDA and CDR2 is SQIVND (reference sequence). V was pared by 4 bases and J by 3 bases, with 10 bases between. This receptor was taken from a man between 18 and 35 years old in good health. The chain couples TRBV19 to TRBJ2-7; no firm D call. What was sequenced was memory CD4+ T cells sorted from blood. As for subset: CD45RA-negative fraction. CDR3 in DNA: TGTGCCAGTAGTAATACGGAATACTACGAGCAGTACTTC. It specifies CASSNTEYYEQYF.